The T cell receptor beta chain under discussion was sequenced for a study of T cell repertoires in cytomegalovirus infection. Across the study: Public signatures in TCR beta pointed to CMV infection and matching HLA type. Broader study findings: The study found HLA-C-restricted CMV-specific TCR beta clonotypes dominating the ex vivo response. Cumulative public TCR beta family frequency identified carriers of CMV plus the relevant HLA.

Points on this clonotype: Its specificity is not known.

Each CDR3 protein gets one entry after TCRdb re-called the reads with MiXCR. This sample yields approximately 400,000 distinct CDR3 sequences, of which about a third are seen a single time; approximately 13% belongs to the top ten. The CDR3 covers 12 residues. The trim removed 4 bases at V and 14 bases at J, leaving 7 bases unmatched. Germline V gives CDR1 MGHDK, CDR2 SYGVNS. Source material: PBMCs. This clonotype originated in a human donor in good health (CMV status not recorded). Some clones in this sample may be carry-over from other donors' samples. J is TRBJ2-1 and V is TRBV25-1; 8 bases fit TRBD2. The CDR3 here is CASSAGGAGEFF. Written as DNA, the CDR3 is TGTGCCAGCAGTGCCGGGGGGGCTGGTGAGTTCTTC.